This T cell receptor (beta chain) was observed in a study of Graves' ophthalmopathy and Graves' hyperthyroidism. In the study overall: Peripheral blood was collected at initial diagnosis, before any treatment. Broader study findings: Detected in blood as well were most expanded thyroid clonotypes with frequency above 0.001.

Researchers took RNA transcripts and amplified TCR beta CDR3 regions from them. RT-PCR was first run with HTBI primers, then multiplex PCR in a second round. TCRdb re-derived calls from the multiplex PCR reads in MiXCR, one entry per CDR3 protein. The sample has some 25,000 distinct CDR3 sequences; 45% to 60% are singletons. As for this clonotype: Antigen specificity is unknown.

Clinicians diagnosed using symptoms, serum thyroxine, TRAb, thyroid ultrasound and orbital computed tomography. Sampling about 10 ml of fresh peripheral blood provided the PBMCs. CDR1 and CDR2 from the germline V gene are SGHTA and FQGTGA. CDR3 length: 17 residues. The V end was cut by 2 bases, the J end by 0 bases, with 14 bases between. Source material: peripheral blood. The gene calls are TRBV7-3 and TRBJ2-1; D is perhaps TRBD2 (7 bases). The sequence derives from an adult woman with stable Graves' hyperthyroidism. The CDR3 region is CASSLFRGGDSYNEQFF. Written as DNA, the CDR3 is TGTGCCAGCAGCTTATTTAGAGGGGGGGACTCCTACAATGAGCAGTTCTTC.